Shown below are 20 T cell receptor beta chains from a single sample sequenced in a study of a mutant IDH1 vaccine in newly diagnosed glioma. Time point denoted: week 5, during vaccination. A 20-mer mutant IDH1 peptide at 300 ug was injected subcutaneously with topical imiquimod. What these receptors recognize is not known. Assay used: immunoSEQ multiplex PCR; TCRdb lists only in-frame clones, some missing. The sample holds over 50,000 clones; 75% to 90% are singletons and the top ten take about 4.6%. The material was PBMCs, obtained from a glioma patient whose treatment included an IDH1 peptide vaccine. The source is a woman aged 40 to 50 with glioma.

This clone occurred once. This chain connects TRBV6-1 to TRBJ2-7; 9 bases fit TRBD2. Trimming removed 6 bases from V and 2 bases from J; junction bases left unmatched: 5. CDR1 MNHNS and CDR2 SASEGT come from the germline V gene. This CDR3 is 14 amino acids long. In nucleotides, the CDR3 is TGTGCCAGCAGGTTAGCGGGGGCCACCTACGAGCAGTACTTC. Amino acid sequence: CASRLAGATYEQYF.

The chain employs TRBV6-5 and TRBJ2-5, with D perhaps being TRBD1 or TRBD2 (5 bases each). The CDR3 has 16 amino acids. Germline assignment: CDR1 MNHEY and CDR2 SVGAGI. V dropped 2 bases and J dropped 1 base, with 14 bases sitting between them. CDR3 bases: TGTGCCAGCAGTTACCCCAGAGGGGCAGTCCAAGAGACCCAGTACTTC. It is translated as CASSYPRGAVQETQYF.

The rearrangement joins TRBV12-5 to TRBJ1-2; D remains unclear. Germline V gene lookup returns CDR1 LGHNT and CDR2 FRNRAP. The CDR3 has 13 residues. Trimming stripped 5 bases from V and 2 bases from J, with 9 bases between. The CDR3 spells CASGLDGNYGYTF. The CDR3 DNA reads TGTGCTAGTGGTCTCGACGGAAACTATGGCTACACCTTC.

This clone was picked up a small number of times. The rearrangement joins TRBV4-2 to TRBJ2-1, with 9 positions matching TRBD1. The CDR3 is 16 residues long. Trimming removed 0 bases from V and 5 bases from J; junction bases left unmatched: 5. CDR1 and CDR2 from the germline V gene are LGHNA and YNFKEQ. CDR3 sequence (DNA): TGTGCCAGCAGCCAAGAGTTACAGGGGGCAAACAATGAGCAGTTCTTC. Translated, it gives CASSQELQGANNEQFF.

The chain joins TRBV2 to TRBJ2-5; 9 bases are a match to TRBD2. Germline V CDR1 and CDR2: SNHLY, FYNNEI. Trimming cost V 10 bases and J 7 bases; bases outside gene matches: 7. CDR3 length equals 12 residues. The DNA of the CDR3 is TGTGCCACAAGCGGGGGGCCGGGGACCCAGTACTTC. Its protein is CATSGGPGTQYF. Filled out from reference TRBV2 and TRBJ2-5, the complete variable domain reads EPEVTQTPSHQVTQMGQEVILRCVPISNHLYFYWYRQILGQKVEFLVSFYNNEISEKSEIFDDQFSVERPDGSNFTLKIRSTKLEDSAMYFCATSGGPGTQYFGPGTRLLVL.

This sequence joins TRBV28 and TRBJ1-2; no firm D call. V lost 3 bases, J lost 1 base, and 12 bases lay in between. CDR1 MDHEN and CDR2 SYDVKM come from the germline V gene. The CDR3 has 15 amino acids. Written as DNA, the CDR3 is TGTGCCAGCAGTTTGAACTCCGGGAATAACTATGGCTACACCTTC. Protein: CASSLNSGNNYGYTF.

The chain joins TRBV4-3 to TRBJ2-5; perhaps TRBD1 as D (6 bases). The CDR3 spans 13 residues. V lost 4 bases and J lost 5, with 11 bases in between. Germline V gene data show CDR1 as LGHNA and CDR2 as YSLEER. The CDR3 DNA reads TGCGCCAGCAGCCGAGACAGGCTTGAGACCCAGTACTTC. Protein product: CASSRDRLETQYF.

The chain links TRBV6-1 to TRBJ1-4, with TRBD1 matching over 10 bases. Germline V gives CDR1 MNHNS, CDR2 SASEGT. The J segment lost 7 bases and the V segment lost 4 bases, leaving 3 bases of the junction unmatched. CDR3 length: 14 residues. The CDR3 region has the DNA TGTGCCAGCAGTGCCCGGACAGGGGGTGAAAAACTGTTTTTT. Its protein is CASSARTGGEKLFF.

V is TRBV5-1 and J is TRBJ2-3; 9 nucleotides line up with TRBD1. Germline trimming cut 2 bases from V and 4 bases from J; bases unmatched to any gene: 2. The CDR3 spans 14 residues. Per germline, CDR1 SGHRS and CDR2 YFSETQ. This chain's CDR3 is CASSFGDRADTQYF. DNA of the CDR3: TGCGCCAGCAGCTTTGGGGACAGGGCAGATACGCAGTATTTT. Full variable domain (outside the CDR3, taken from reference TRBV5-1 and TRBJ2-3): KAGVTQTPRYLIKTRGQQVTLSCSPISGHRSVSWYQQTPGQGLQFLFEYFSETQRNKGNFPGRFSGRQFSNSRSEMNVSTLELGDSALYLCASSFGDRADTQYFGPGTRLTVL.

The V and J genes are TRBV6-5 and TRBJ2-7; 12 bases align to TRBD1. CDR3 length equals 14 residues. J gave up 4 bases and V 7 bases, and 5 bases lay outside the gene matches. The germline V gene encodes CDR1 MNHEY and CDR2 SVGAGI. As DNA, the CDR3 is TGTGCCAGCACCGGGACAGGGGGCACATACGAGCAGTACTTC. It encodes CASTGTGGTYEQYF.

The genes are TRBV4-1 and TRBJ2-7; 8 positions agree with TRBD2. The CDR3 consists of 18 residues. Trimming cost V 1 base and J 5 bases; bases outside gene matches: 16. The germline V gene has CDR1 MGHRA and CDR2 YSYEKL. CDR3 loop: CASSQGTMYYSGGHEQYF. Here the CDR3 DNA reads TGCGCCAGCAGCCAAGGGACGATGTATTACAGCGGGGGACACGAGCAGTACTTC.

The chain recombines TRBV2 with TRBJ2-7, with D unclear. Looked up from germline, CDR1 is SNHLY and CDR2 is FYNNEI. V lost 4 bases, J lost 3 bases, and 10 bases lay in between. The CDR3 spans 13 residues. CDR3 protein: CASSVETYYEQYF. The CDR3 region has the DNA TGTGCCAGCAGTGTAGAGACGTACTACGAGCAGTACTTC. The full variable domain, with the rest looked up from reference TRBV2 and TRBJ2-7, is EPEVTQTPSHQVTQMGQEVILRCVPISNHLYFYWYRQILGQKVEFLVSFYNNEISEKSEIFDDQFSVERPDGSNFTLKIRSTKLEDSAMYFCASSVETYYEQYFGPGTRLTVT.

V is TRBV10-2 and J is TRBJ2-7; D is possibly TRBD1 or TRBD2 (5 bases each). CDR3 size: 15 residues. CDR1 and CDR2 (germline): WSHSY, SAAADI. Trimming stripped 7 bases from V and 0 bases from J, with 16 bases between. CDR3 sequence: CASTPERGPSYEQYF. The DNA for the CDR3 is TGCGCCAGCACCCCGGAGAGGGGTCCCTCCTACGAGCAGTACTTC.

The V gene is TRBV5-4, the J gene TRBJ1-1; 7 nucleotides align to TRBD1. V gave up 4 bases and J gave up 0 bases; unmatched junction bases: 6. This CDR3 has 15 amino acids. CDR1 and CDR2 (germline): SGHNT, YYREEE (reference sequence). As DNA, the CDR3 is TGTGCCAGCAGCCCAGTGACAGGGATGAACACTGAAGCTTTCTTT. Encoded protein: CASSPVTGMNTEAFF.

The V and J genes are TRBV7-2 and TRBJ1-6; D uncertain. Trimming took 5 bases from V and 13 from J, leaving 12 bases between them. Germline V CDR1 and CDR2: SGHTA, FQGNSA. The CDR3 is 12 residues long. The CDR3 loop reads CASSLNTGPLHF. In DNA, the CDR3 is TGTGCCAGCAGCCTCAACACCGGTCCCCTCCACTTT.

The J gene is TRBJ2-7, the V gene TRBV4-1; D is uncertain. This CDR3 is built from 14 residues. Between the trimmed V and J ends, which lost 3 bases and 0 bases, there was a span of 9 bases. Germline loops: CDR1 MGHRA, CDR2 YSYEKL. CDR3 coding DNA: TGCGCCAGCAGCCACCCTCCGATCTCCTACGAGCAGTACTTC. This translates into CASSHPPISYEQYF.

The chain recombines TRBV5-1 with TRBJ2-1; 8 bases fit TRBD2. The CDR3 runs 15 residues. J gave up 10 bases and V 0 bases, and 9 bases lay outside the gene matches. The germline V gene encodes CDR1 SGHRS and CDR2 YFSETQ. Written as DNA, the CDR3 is TGCGCCAGCAGCTTGGGGATGACTAGCGTCGAGGAGCAGTTCTTC. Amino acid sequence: CASSLGMTSVEEQFF.

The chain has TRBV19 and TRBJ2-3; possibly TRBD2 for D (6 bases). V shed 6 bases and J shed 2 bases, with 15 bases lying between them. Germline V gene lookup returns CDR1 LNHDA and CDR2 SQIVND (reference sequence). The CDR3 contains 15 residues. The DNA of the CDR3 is TGTGCCAGTAGCGGTAGCGGAATAGCCACAGATACGCAGTATTTT. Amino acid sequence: CASSGSGIATDTQYF.

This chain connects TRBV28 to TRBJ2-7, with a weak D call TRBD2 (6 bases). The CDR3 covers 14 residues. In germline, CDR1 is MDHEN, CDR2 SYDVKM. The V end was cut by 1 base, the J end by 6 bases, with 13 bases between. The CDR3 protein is CASSLSGGEGEQYF. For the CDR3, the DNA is TGTGCCAGCAGTTTATCTGGAGGGGAAGGCGAGCAGTACTTC.

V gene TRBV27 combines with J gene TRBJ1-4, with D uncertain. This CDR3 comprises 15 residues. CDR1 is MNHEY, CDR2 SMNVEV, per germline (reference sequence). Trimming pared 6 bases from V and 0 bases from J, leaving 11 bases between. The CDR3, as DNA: TGTGCCAGCAGACCCTGGGTGTCAACTAATGAAAAACTGTTTTTT. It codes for CASRPWVSTNEKLFF.